This TCR beta chain emerged from a study of T cell changes during pregnancy in multiple sclerosis. Method: immunoSEQ multiplex PCR; TCRdb's copy keeps in-frame clones and lacks some. The data hold under 25,000 clones, with more than 85% observed a single time. V dropped 2 bases and J dropped 4; count of bases not matched to a gene: 7. CDR3 size: 16 residues. Germline V gene lookup returns CDR1 MGHRA and CDR2 YSYEKL. V is TRBV4-1 and J is TRBJ1-2; TRBD1 matches 10 bases. Here the sequenced sample was CD8+ T cells from peripheral blood mononuclear cells, taken after pregnancy. The clonotype was recovered from a female donor with multiple sclerosis, enrolled in a pregnancy study. Written as DNA, the CDR3 is TGCGCCAGCAGCCAAAGCGGGGACAGGGGTTTCTATGGCTACACCTTC. It translates to CASSQSGDRGFYGYTF.